One sample yielded the 8 T cell receptor beta chains listed below, sequenced in a study of T cell changes during pregnancy in multiple sclerosis. Method: immunoSEQ multiplex PCR; TCRdb's copy keeps in-frame clones and lacks some. The sample records just under 60,000 clones, more than 85% being singletons. Sequenced material: peripheral blood, taken in the first trimester of pregnancy. The receptors come from a female donor with multiple sclerosis, enrolled in a pregnancy study.

The genes are TRBV29-1 and TRBJ2-1; D unclear. Trimming removed 1 base at V and 8 bases at J, with 18 bases between. Germline assignment: CDR1 SQVTM and CDR2 ANQGSEA. CDR3 length: 15 residues. The CDR3 sequence is CSVEAGMTHGDEQFF. Written as DNA, the CDR3 is TGCAGCGTTGAAGCTGGAATGACCCATGGAGATGAGCAGTTCTTC.

The table lists this clone with a count of one. The V gene is TRBV5-1, the J gene TRBJ1-4, with TRBD1 matching over 9 bases. V gave up 4 bases and J gave up 6 bases; unmatched junction bases: 4. This CDR3 region has 14 residues. CDR1 is SGHRS, CDR2 YFSETQ, per germline. Written as DNA, the CDR3 is TGCGCCAGCAGCCTAACAGGGGGCGATGAAAAACTGTTTTTT. It translates to CASSLTGGDEKLFF.

Here the CDR3 reads CASSLRTGDVDTEAFF. Here the CDR3 DNA reads TGTGCCAGCAGCCTGAGGACAGGGGATGTTGACACTGAAGCTTTCTTT. V and J are TRBV5-4 and TRBJ1-1; TRBD1 matches 9 bases. The CDR3 runs 16 residues. The V and J ends lost 4 bases and 3 bases, in that order; junction bases with no gene match: 10. Germline V gene data show CDR1 as SGHNT and CDR2 as YYREEE (reference sequence).

The rearrangement uses TRBV11-2 and TRBJ1-2; a possible D gene is TRBD1 (5 bases). The CDR3 has 14 residues. The V gene lost 3 bases and the J gene lost 4 bases, with 12 bases spanning the gap. Germline V gene lookup returns CDR1 SGHAT and CDR2 FQNNGV. The CDR3 loop is CASSLVTGAYGYTF. For the CDR3, the DNA is TGTGCCAGCAGCTTGGTAACTGGGGCCTATGGCTACACCTTC.

This clone was counted once. This chain joins TRBV14 and TRBJ1-2; 8 bases fit TRBD1. Germline trimming cut 1 base from V and 3 bases from J; bases unmatched to any gene: 4. The CDR3 is made up of 15 amino acids. Germline V gene data show CDR1 as SGHDN and CDR2 as FVKESK. The CDR3 sequence is CASSQGPGGDYGYTF. The CDR3 region has the DNA TGTGCCAGCAGCCAAGGTCCAGGGGGCGACTATGGCTACACCTTC.

J is TRBJ1-4 and V is TRBV5-4; 7 bases line up with TRBD1. This CDR3 spans 16 amino acids. The junction had 8 bases not matched to a gene; V was cut back by 4 bases and J by 2 bases. In germline, CDR1 is SGHNT, CDR2 YYREEE (reference sequence). CDR3 in amino acids: CASSARQGATNEKLFF. In nucleotides, the CDR3 is TGTGCCAGCAGCGCACGACAGGGAGCGACTAATGAAAAACTGTTTTTT.

J is TRBJ1-3 and V is TRBV10-3, with TRBD1 as a possible D gene (6 bases). The CDR3 has 15 amino acids. Germline lookup yields CDR1 ENHRY and CDR2 SYGVKD. Deletions cut 6 bases from V and 0 bases from J, with 12 bases between. The DNA for the CDR3 is TGTGCCATCAGAGAGGGGGAGTTCTCTGGAAACACCATATATTTT. It yields the protein CAIREGEFSGNTIYF.

V is TRBV30 and J is TRBJ1-2; D is unresolved. V dropped 4 bases and J dropped 1 base, with 10 bases sitting between them. The germline V gene encodes CDR1 GTSNPN and CDR2 SVGIG (reference sequence). The CDR3 extends over 13 amino acids. The CDR3 is CAWNEGGNYGYTF. The CDR3 nucleotides are TGTGCCTGGAACGAGGGCGGTAACTATGGCTACACCTTC.